These 17 T cell receptor beta chains came from one sample sequenced in a study of T-cell reconstitution after alpha-beta-depleted transplantation in children. Unique molecular identifiers tagged the TCRbeta library. TCRdb independently ran MiXCR on the PCR reads; one entry per CDR3 protein. Of just under 550,000 distinct CDR3 sequences listed, about 17% are singletons. This specimen was PBMCs from the stem cell graft donor, taken from the stem cell graft. The source is a human donor who donated a stem cell graft to a child with acute lymphoblastic leukemia.

This chain connects TRBV11-2 to TRBJ2-2, with D perhaps matching TRBD1 or TRBD2 (5 bases each). V was shortened by 2 bases and J by 7 bases, with 17 bases between the two germline ends. From germline, CDR1 is SGHAT and CDR2 FQNNGV. The CDR3 is 16 residues long. In DNA form, the CDR3 reads TGTGCCAGCAGCTTACAGGGAGTGGGCTTAAGCGGGGAGCTGTTTTTT. This codes for CASSLQGVGLSGELFF.

This clonotype was seen a few times. In DNA form, the CDR3 reads TGTGCCAGCAGCCAAGTCACTAGCGGGAGCCAAGAGACCCAGTACTTC. Translated, it gives CASSQVTSGSQETQYF. This chain connects TRBV4-2 to TRBJ2-5; 11 bases match TRBD2. V trimming: 1 base; J trimming: 1 base; junction bases outside the gene matches: 2. Germline CDR1 reads LGHNA; CDR2 reads YNFKEQ. The CDR3 runs to 16 residues.

The V gene is TRBV18, the J gene TRBJ2-2; D is ambiguous. The germline V gene has CDR1 KGHSH and CDR2 LQKENI. Trimming removed 3 bases at V and 9 bases at J, with 8 bases between. This CDR3 is 12 amino acids long. DNA of the CDR3: TGTGCCAGCTCACCGCCAGACAGGGAGCTGTTTTTT. Translating it yields CASSPPDRELFF.

A few counts support this clonotype. The rearrangement uses TRBV15 and TRBJ2-7; D ambiguous. The ends were cut back, 5 bases at V and 6 bases at J, with 17 bases in the middle. This CDR3 is 14 amino acids long. Germline loops: CDR1 LNHNV, CDR2 YYDKDF (reference sequence). In nucleotides, the CDR3 is TGTGCCACCAGCCCAAGAACGGGTAGGGCCGAGCAGTACTTC. It yields the protein CATSPRTGRAEQYF.

At least ten counts were recorded for this clonotype. The rearrangement joins TRBV7-2 to TRBJ2-5; D is undetermined. Germline CDR1 and CDR2: SGHTA and FQGNSA. V gave up 5 bases and J gave up 1 base, with 11 bases separating them. This CDR3 region has 14 residues. The CDR3 loop is CASSPSYVQETQYF. CDR3 nucleotides: TGTGCCAGCAGCCCTTCATACGTCCAAGAGACCCAGTACTTC.

The gene calls are TRBV5-1 and TRBJ2-7; D call uncertain. CDR3 size: 14 residues. Per the germline V gene, CDR1 is SGHRS and CDR2 is YFSETQ. The germline V and J ends were trimmed by 0 bases and 4 bases, with 11 bases remaining between them. CDR3 DNA: TGCGCCAGCAGCTTGGGGGGTTTCGTTTACGAGCAGTACTTC. It yields the protein CASSLGGFVYEQYF.

This chain links TRBV6-1 with TRBJ2-5, with 7 positions matching TRBD2. J gave up 3 bases and V 9 bases, and 7 bases lay outside the gene matches. CDR3 size: 13 residues. Germline V CDR1 and CDR2: MNHNS, SASEGT. The chain's CDR3 is CASNQGGEETQYF. DNA for the CDR3: TGTGCCAGTAACCAGGGAGGGGAAGAGACCCAGTACTTC.

Worth noting for this clonotype: Compared with germline, one end of the junction differs, possibly owing to a read error. This sequence joins TRBV5-5 and TRBJ2-3; a possible D gene is TRBD2 (6 bases). CDR1 is SGHKS, CDR2 YYEKEE, per germline (reference sequence). The CDR3 covers 16 residues. For the CDR3, the DNA is TGTGCCAGCAGCTCTTACCTCGGGAGTCCGGGAGATACGCACTATTTT. It yields the protein CASSSYLGSPGDTHYF.

J is TRBJ2-5 and V is TRBV29-1; TRBD2 matches 7 bases. The CDR3 is 13 amino acids. Looked up from germline, CDR1 is SQVTM and CDR2 is ANQGSEA. J was trimmed by 4 bases and V by 6 bases; bases with no gene match: 8. The CDR3 spells CSVLLGGGETQYF. The DNA of the CDR3 is TGCAGCGTCCTCCTTGGGGGGGGAGAGACCCAGTACTTC.

This clonotype has only a few counts. The chain is built from TRBV11-2 and TRBJ2-7, with 9 bases fitting TRBD1. J gave up 4 bases and V 1 base, and 5 bases lay outside the gene matches. The CDR3 is 15 amino acids. CDR1 SGHAT and CDR2 FQNNGV come from the germline V gene. The CDR3 spells CASSLAGTGFYEQYF. CDR3 DNA sequence: TGTGCCAGCAGCTTAGCTGGGACAGGGTTTTACGAGCAGTACTTC.

The chain has TRBV20-1 and TRBJ2-1; 8 bases line up with TRBD1. This CDR3 spans 12 amino acids. After removal of 0 bases from V and 14 bases from J, the junction contained 6 bases not matched to a gene. Germline values: CDR1 DFQATT, CDR2 SNEGSKA (reference sequence). CDR3 in amino acids: CSARDPRGRKFF. CDR3 coding DNA: TGCAGTGCTAGAGATCCCAGGGGGCGAAAGTTCTTC.

The table lists this clonotype with a few counts. The V call is TRBV24-1, the J call TRBJ2-1; 12 bases match TRBD2. The V gene's germline CDR1 is KGHDR and CDR2 SFDVKD. After removal of 6 bases from V and 7 bases from J, the junction contained 12 bases not matched to a gene. The CDR3 covers 17 residues. The CDR3 nucleotides are TGTGCCACCAGTTACCGTAAGACTAGCGGGAGAGCGAATGAGCAGTTCTTC. Protein product: CATSYRKTSGRANEQFF.

The rearrangement joins TRBV5-1 to TRBJ2-7, with 10 bases that match TRBD2. Germline-derived CDR1 and CDR2 are SGHRS and YFSETQ. V gave up 4 bases and J gave up 6 bases; unmatched junction bases: 7. The CDR3 totals 14 residues. The CDR3 nucleotides read TGCGCCAGCAGCCTAATAGCGGGAGGTCGCGAGCAGTACTTC. This codes for CASSLIAGGREQYF.

The chain combines TRBV10-3 with TRBJ2-7; TRBD2 agrees at 11 bases. After removal of 6 bases from V and 2 bases from J, the junction contained 6 bases not matched to a gene. The germline CDR1 and CDR2 sequences are ENHRY and SYGVKD. There are 15 residues in the CDR3. The CDR3 loop is CAIRPGTSGTYEQYF. CDR3 DNA sequence: TGTGCCATCAGGCCCGGGACTAGCGGAACCTACGAGCAGTACTTC.

The chain joins TRBV5-1 to TRBJ2-1; perhaps D is TRBD1 or TRBD2 (5 bases each). The germline V gene encodes CDR1 SGHRS and CDR2 YFSETQ. CDR3 size: 13 residues. V was shortened by 4 bases and J by 4 bases, with 9 bases between the two germline ends. CDR3 sequence reads: CASSGDGYNEQFF. CDR3 DNA: TGCGCCAGCAGCGGGGACGGATACAATGAGCAGTTCTTC.

This clonotype has a handful of counts. V is TRBV19 and J is TRBJ2-5; 9 bases line up with TRBD1. Trimming removed 6 bases from V and 5 bases from J; junction bases left unmatched: 7. The CDR3 has 14 amino acids. The germline CDR1 and CDR2 sequences are LNHDA and SQIVND (reference sequence). Written as DNA, the CDR3 is TGTGCCAGTAGCGCACAGGGGGCCTGGGAGACCCAGTACTTC. It specifies CASSAQGAWETQYF.

V usage is TRBV9 and J usage is TRBJ1-1; 9 bases align to TRBD1. CDR1 is SGDLS, CDR2 YYNGEE, per germline. The CDR3 contains 12 residues. V trimming: 4 bases; J trimming: 8 bases; junction bases outside the gene matches: 3. CDR3 in amino acids: CASSQTGGEAFF. In nucleotides, the CDR3 is TGTGCCAGCAGCCAAACAGGGGGCGAAGCTTTCTTT.